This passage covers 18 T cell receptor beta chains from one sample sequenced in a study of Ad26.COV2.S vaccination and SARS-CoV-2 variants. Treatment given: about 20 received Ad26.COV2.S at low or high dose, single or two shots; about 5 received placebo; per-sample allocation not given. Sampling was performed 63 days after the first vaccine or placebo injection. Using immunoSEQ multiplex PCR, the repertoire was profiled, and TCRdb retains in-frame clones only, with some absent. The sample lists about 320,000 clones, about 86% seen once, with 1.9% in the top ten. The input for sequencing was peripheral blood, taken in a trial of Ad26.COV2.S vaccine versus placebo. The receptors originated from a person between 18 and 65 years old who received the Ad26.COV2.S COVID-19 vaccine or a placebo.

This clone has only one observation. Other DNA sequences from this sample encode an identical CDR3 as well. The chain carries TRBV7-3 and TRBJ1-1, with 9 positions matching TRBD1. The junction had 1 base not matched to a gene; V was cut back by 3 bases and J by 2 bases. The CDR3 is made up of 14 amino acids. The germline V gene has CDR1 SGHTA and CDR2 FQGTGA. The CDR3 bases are TGTGCCAGCAGCTTGACAGGGGGTAACACTGAAGCTTTCTTT. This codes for CASSLTGGNTEAFF.

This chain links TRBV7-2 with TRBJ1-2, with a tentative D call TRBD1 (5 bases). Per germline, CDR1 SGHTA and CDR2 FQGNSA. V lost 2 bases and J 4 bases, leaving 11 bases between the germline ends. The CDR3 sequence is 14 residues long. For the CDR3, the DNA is TGTGCCAGCAGCTTATTCTCAGGGTCCTATGGCTACACCTTC. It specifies CASSLFSGSYGYTF.

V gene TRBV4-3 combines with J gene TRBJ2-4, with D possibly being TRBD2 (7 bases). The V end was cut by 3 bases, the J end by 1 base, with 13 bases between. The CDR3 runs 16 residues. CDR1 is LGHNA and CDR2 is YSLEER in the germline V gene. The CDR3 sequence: CASSQGGAGAKNIQYF. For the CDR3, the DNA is TGCGCCAGCAGCCAGGGGGGGGCTGGGGCCAAAAACATTCAGTACTTC.

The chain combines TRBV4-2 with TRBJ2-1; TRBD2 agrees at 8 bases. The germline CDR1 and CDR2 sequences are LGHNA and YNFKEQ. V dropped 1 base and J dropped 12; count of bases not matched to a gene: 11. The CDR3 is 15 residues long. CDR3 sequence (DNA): TGTGCCAGCAGCCAAGTGAGCGGGGGATTCGTTAGGCAGTTCTTC. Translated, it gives CASSQVSGGFVRQFF.

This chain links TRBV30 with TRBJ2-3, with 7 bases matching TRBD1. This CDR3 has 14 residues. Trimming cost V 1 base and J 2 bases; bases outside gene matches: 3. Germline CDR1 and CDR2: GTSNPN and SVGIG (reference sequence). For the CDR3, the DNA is TGTGCCTGGAGTGGGGGACAGTACACAGATACGCAGTATTTT. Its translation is CAWSGGQYTDTQYF.

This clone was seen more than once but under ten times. Here the CDR3 reads CASNQKDNSPLHF. CDR3 in DNA: TGTGCCAGTAATCAGAAGGATAATTCACCCCTCCACTTT. The genes are TRBV19 and TRBJ1-6; D call uncertain. Germline V lookup: CDR1 LNHDA, CDR2 SQIVND (reference sequence). Deletions cut 7 bases from V and 5 bases from J, with 9 bases between. The CDR3 covers 13 residues.

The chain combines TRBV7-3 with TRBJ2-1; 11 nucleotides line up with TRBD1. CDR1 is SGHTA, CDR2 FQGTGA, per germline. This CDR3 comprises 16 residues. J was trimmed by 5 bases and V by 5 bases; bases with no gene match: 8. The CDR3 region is CASSPTGTGGDNEQFF. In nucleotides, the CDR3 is TGTGCCAGCAGCCCAACCGGGACAGGGGGGGACAATGAGCAGTTCTTC.

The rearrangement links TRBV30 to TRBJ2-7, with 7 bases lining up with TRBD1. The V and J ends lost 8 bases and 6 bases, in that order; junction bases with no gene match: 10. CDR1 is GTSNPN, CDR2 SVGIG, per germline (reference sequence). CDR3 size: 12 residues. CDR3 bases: TGTGCCCGGACCGGGGACAGTAGCGAGCAGTACTTC. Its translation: CARTGDSSEQYF.

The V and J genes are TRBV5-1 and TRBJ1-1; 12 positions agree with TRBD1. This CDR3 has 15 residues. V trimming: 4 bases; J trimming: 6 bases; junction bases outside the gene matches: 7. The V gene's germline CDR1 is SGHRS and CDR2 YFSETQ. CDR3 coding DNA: TGCGCCAGCAGCGCCGGGACAGGGGGCTGGGCTGAAGCTTTCTTT. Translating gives CASSAGTGGWAEAFF.

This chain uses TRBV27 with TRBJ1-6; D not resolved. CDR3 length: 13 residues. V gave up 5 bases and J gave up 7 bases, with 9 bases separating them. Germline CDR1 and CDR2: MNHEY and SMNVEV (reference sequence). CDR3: CASSTLRNSPLHF. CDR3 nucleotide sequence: TGTGCCAGCAGTACCCTCAGAAATTCACCCCTCCACTTT.

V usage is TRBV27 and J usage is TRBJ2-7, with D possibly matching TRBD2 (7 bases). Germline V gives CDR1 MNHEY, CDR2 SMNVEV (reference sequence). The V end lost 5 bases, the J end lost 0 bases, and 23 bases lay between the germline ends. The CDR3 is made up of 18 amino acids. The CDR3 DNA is TGTGCCAGCAGTCCCTGGGGCGGGGGCCGTTCTAGCTCCTACGAGCAGTACTTC. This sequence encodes CASSPWGGGRSSSYEQYF.

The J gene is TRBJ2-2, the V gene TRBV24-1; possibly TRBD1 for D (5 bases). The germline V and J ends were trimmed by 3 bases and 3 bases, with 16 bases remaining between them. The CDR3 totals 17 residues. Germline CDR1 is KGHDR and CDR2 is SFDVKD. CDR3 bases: TGTGCCACCAGTGATACGCGCAAGGGGCCAGACACCGGGGAGCTGTTTTTT. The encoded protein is CATSDTRKGPDTGELFF.

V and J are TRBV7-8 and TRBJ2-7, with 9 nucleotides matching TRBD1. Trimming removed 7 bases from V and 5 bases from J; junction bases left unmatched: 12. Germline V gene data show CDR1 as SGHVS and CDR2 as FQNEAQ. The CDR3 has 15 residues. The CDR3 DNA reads TGTGCCAGCATCCAACAGGGGGCAAGTCGCCACGAGCAGTACTTC. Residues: CASIQQGASRHEQYF. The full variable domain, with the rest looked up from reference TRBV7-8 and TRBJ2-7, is GAGVSQSPRYKVAKRGQDVALRCDPISGHVSLFWYQQALGQGPEFLTYFQNEAQLDKSGLPSDRFFAERPEGSVSTLKIQRTQQEDSAVYLCASIQQGASRHEQYFGPGTRLTVT.

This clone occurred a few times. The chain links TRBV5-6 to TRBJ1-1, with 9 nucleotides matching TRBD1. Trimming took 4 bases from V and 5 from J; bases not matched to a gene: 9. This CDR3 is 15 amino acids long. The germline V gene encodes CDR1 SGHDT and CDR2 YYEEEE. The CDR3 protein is CASSPETGGWTEAFF. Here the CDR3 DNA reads TGTGCCAGCAGCCCCGAAACAGGGGGCTGGACTGAAGCTTTCTTT.

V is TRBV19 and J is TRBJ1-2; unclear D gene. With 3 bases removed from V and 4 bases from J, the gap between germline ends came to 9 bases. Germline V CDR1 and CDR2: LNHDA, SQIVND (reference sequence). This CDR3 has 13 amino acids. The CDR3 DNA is TGTGCCAGTAGTATCGGTCTCTCCTATGGCTACACCTTC. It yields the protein CASSIGLSYGYTF.

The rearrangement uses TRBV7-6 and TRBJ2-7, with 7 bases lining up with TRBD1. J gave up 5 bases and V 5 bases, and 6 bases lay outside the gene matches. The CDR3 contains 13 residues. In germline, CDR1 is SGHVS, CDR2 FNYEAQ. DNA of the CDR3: TGTGCCAGCAGCCTTAACAGGGGCCACGAGCAGTACTTC. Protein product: CASSLNRGHEQYF.

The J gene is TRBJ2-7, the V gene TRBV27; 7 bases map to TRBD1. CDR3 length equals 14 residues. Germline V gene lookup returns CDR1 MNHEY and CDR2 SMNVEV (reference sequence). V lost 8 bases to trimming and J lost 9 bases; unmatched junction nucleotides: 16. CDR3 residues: CASGPTGSRGAQYF. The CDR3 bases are TGTGCCAGCGGGCCGACAGGGTCTCGAGGCGCGCAGTACTTC.

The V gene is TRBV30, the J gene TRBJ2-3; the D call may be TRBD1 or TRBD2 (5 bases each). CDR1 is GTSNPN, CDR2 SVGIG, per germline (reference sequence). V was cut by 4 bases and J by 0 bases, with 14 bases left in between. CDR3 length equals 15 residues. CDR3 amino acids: CAWTGTDSSTDTQYF. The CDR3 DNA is TGTGCCTGGACTGGGACGGACTCTAGCACAGATACGCAGTATTTT.